This entry lists 21 T cell receptor beta chains sequenced from one sample in a study of beta chain features in type 1 diabetes. Expressed TCRB transcripts were sequenced because the entire RNA isolate underwent reverse transcription. Sequenced by immunoSEQ multiplex PCR; TCRdb stores in-frame clones only, minus some. The sample holds 500,000 to 700,000 clones, about 14% seen once. The sample consisted of naive CD4+ T cells from blood. The receptors were sampled from a man aged 18 to 29 in good health.

The chain is built from TRBV28 and TRBJ1-5; 8 nucleotides align to TRBD1. In germline, CDR1 is MDHEN, CDR2 SYDVKM. The J segment lost 5 bases and the V segment lost 5 bases, leaving 5 bases of the junction unmatched. The CDR3 spans 14 residues. The CDR3 loop reads CASSRDRTYQPQHF. CDR3 DNA: TGTGCCAGCAGTCGGGACAGGACTTATCAGCCCCAGCATTTT.

The rearrangement links TRBV18 to TRBJ2-1; perhaps TRBD2 as D (5 bases). The germline V gene has CDR1 KGHSH and CDR2 LQKENI. Trimming pared 4 bases from V and 0 bases from J, leaving 13 bases between. The CDR3 runs 16 residues. The CDR3 coding sequence is TGTGCCAGCTCACTAGGCGGGCCGAGCTCCTACAATGAGCAGTTCTTC. This sequence encodes CASSLGGPSSYNEQFF.

The chain employs TRBV9 and TRBJ2-1; unclear D gene. CDR3 length: 13 amino acids. Trimming removed 3 bases from V and 7 bases from J, with 11 bases in between. Germline lookup yields CDR1 SGDLS and CDR2 YYNGEE. The CDR3 nucleotides read TGTGCCAGCAGCGCCCTCTACGGAAATGAGCAGTTCTTC. Translated, it gives CASSALYGNEQFF.

The chain links TRBV30 to TRBJ1-4; D not resolved. V was cut by 8 bases and J by 2 bases, with 18 bases left in between. The CDR3 is made up of 15 amino acids. The V gene's germline CDR1 is GTSNPN and CDR2 SVGIG (reference sequence). CDR3 amino acids: CAGSPLGPTNEKLFF. CDR3 coding DNA: TGTGCCGGGTCTCCGCTAGGACCGACTAATGAAAAACTGTTTTTT.

The rearrangement links TRBV7-9 to TRBJ2-1, with D tentatively TRBD2 (6 bases). Per the germline V gene, CDR1 is SEHNR and CDR2 is FQNEAQ (reference sequence). V was shortened by 3 bases and J by 5 bases, with 14 bases between the two germline ends. The CDR3 extends over 15 amino acids. Written as DNA, the CDR3 is TGTGCCAGCAGCTTTTTGGCTAGCGCCAACAATGAGCAGTTCTTC. This translates into CASSFLASANNEQFF.

The rearrangement links TRBV20-1 to TRBJ2-5; unclear D gene. CDR3 length equals 10 residues. Germline-derived CDR1 and CDR2 are DFQATT and SNEGSKA (reference sequence). V was cut by 3 bases and J by 4 bases, with 3 bases left in between. CDR3 bases: TGCAGTGCTAGTATAGAGACCCAGTACTTC. The encoded protein is CSASIETQYF.

This clone was detected a few times. This chain uses TRBV18 with TRBJ2-5; 11 bases map to TRBD2. CDR3 length: 16 amino acids. Per germline, CDR1 KGHSH and CDR2 LQKENI. V shed 4 bases, J shed 1 base, and the junction held 5 bases outside the gene matches. The CDR3 nucleotides read TGTGCCAGCTCACAGGGGACTAGCGGAATCCAAGAGACCCAGTACTTC. This sequence encodes CASSQGTSGIQETQYF.

The V and J genes are TRBV9 and TRBJ1-3, with a possible D match to TRBD1 (5 bases). The CDR3 length is 14 residues. Germline CDR1 is SGDLS and CDR2 is YYNGEE. The V end was cut by 3 bases, the J end by 5 bases, with 12 bases between. DNA of the CDR3: TGTGCCAGCAGCGCCGGGGGAAGGAGAAACACCATATATTTT. Protein sequence: CASSAGGRRNTIYF.

The V gene is TRBV23-1, the J gene TRBJ1-6; 7 bases line up with TRBD1. Being an ORF, TRBV23-1 has a function that is uncertain. V shed 0 bases and J 7 bases; nucleotides not matched to a gene: 6. The CDR3 consists of 16 residues. This chain's CDR3 is CASSQSRQGGNSPLHF. The CDR3 nucleotides are TGCGCCAGCAGTCAATCCAGACAGGGAGGAAATTCACCCCTCCACTTT.

This chain uses TRBV19 with TRBJ1-5; no clear D. Trimming removed 3 bases at V and 0 bases at J, with 12 bases between. The germline V gene encodes CDR1 LNHDA and CDR2 SQIVND (reference sequence). This CDR3 is 16 amino acids long. The CDR3, as DNA: TGTGCCAGTAGTATTCCGGGGTACGATAGCAATCAGCCCCAGCATTTT. Translated: CASSIPGYDSNQPQHF.

The chain is built from TRBV9 and TRBJ2-1, with D possibly matching TRBD1 (5 bases). The CDR3 totals 14 residues. Germline CDR1 is SGDLS and CDR2 is YYNGEE. The V gene lost 4 bases and the J gene lost 5 bases, with 13 bases spanning the gap. CDR3 amino acids: CASSPTATDNEQFF. DNA of the CDR3: TGTGCCAGCAGCCCGACAGCCACGGACAATGAGCAGTTCTTC.

A few counts support this clone. V is TRBV28 and J is TRBJ2-7; a possible D gene is TRBD1 (6 bases). Germline loops: CDR1 MDHEN, CDR2 SYDVKM. Trimming shortened V by 10 bases and J by 5 bases, and 21 bases separated the two germline ends. There are 14 residues in the CDR3. CDR3 amino acids: CATDKNRVGHEQYF. CDR3 DNA sequence: TGTGCCACGGATAAAAACAGGGTGGGGCACGAGCAGTACTTC.

This clone was seen a handful of times. The chain couples TRBV28 to TRBJ2-1; D not resolved. Trimming took off 5 bases at V and 0 bases at J, with 8 bases between the two ends. CDR1 and CDR2 (germline): MDHEN, SYDVKM. This CDR3 is 14 amino acids long. The chain's CDR3 is CASSGPVSYNEQFF. The CDR3 DNA is TGTGCCAGCAGTGGCCCAGTCTCCTACAATGAGCAGTTCTTC.

This clone was counted only a few times. The rearrangement joins TRBV28 to TRBJ2-6; possible D gene TRBD2, 5 bases. The CDR3 loop spans 15 amino acids. V lost 5 bases, J lost 3 bases, and 11 bases lay in between. Per germline, CDR1 MDHEN and CDR2 SYDVKM. CDR3 region: CASSPVRGGANVLTF. CDR3 DNA sequence: TGTGCCAGCAGTCCCGTCCGGGGTGGGGCCAACGTCCTGACTTTC.

This clone was detected only a few times. This rearrangement joins TRBV19 to TRBJ2-7, with 13 bases that match TRBD2. V lost 9 bases, J lost 2 bases, and 7 bases stayed unmatched. Germline V CDR1 and CDR2: LNHDA, SQIVND (reference sequence). This CDR3 has 15 residues. In nucleotides, the CDR3 is TGTGCCAGCCAGACTAGCGGGGGGCTAACCTACGAGCAGTACTTC. Protein sequence: CASQTSGGLTYEQYF.

The CDR3 nucleotides are TGTGCCAGCGGACTAAATGAGCAGTTCTTC. This codes for CASGLNEQFF. This rearrangement joins TRBV6-6 to TRBJ2-1, with D maybe TRBD2 (6 bases). Germline values: CDR1 MNHNY, CDR2 SVGAGI (reference sequence). CDR3 size: 10 residues. V lost 8 bases, J lost 7 bases, and 6 bases lay in between.

Only a few counts were recorded for this clone. The J gene is TRBJ1-4, the V gene TRBV5-6; tentatively, D is TRBD1 (5 bases). Trimming cost V 0 bases and J 3 bases, with 21 bases left between them. Germline CDR1 reads SGHDT; CDR2 reads YYEEEE. This CDR3 comprises 19 residues. The CDR3 DNA is TGTGCCAGCAGCTTGGGCCCCTCAGGGCGGGGGTCCGCTAATGAAAAACTGTTTTTT. Translated, it gives CASSLGPSGRGSANEKLFF. Full variable domain (remainder filled in from reference TRBV5-6 and TRBJ1-4): DAGVTQSPTHLIKTRGQQVTLRCSPKSGHDTVSWYQQALGQGPQFIFQYYEEEERQRGNFPDRFSGHQFPNYSSELNVNALLLGDSALYLCASSLGPSGRGSANEKLFFGSGTQLSVL.

Concerning this clone itself: The same CDR3 is also encoded by other DNA sequences in this sample. This chain joins TRBV5-1 and TRBJ2-1; 10 bases are a match to TRBD2. V shed 4 bases, J shed 6 bases, and the junction held 4 bases outside the gene matches. Germline V gives CDR1 SGHRS, CDR2 YFSETQ. The CDR3 has 14 residues. In nucleotides, the CDR3 is TGCGCCAGCAGCCTAGGACTAGCGGTCAATGAGCAGTTCTTC. As protein: CASSLGLAVNEQFF.

Here the CDR3 reads CASSQTKTRTVLGGSPLHF. The CDR3 region has the DNA TGTGCCAGCAGCCAAACCAAGACCAGGACGGTCTTGGGAGGTTCACCCCTCCACTTT. This chain links TRBV14 with TRBJ1-6; D call uncertain. Germline loops: CDR1 SGHDN, CDR2 FVKESK. The V end was cut by 2 bases, the J end by 9 bases, with 26 bases between. The CDR3 extends over 19 amino acids.

The chain is built from TRBV19 and TRBJ2-1, with D maybe TRBD1 (6 bases). The CDR3 consists of 15 residues. Trimming removed 6 bases at V and 11 bases at J, with 23 bases between. The germline gives CDR1 LNHDA, CDR2 SQIVND (reference sequence). The CDR3 sequence: CASRSEDRDNRKQFF. The DNA for the CDR3 is TGTGCCAGTAGATCCGAAGATCGGGACAACAGAAAGCAGTTCTTC.

The gene calls are TRBV15 and TRBJ1-3, with D unresolved. Looked up from germline, CDR1 is LNHNV and CDR2 is YYDKDF (reference sequence). V was clipped by 5 bases and J by 0 bases, with 14 bases between them. CDR3 length: 16 amino acids. CDR3 bases: TGTGCCACCAGCCTGGGGTGGCAGCCCTCTGGAAACACCATATATTTT. This codes for CATSLGWQPSGNTIYF.